A single sample gave rise to the 16 T cell receptor beta chains below, sequenced in a study of T cell changes during pregnancy in multiple sclerosis. The table came from immunoSEQ multiplex PCR; TCRdb's copy has only in-frame clones and leaves some out. The sample comprises roughly 39,000 clones, 90% of which are singletons, and 0.4% to 0.6% rests with the top ten. The sample here was CD4+ T cells from peripheral blood mononuclear cells, taken in the first trimester of pregnancy. Receptors were obtained from a female donor in good health, enrolled as a control in a pregnancy study.

The chain recombines TRBV7-2 with TRBJ2-1; 11 nucleotides match TRBD2. This CDR3 contains 16 residues. With V trimmed by 6 bases and J by 7 bases, 11 bases remained unmatched. From germline, CDR1 is SGHTA and CDR2 FQGNSA. The CDR3: CASSPISGGGWNEQFF. The CDR3 bases are TGTGCCAGCAGTCCAATTAGCGGGGGGGGTTGGAATGAGCAGTTCTTC.

This clone showed up just once. The genes are TRBV4-3 and TRBJ1-4, with 8 bases that match TRBD1. Germline-derived CDR1 and CDR2 are LGHNA and YSLEER. CDR3 length: 18 amino acids. Trimming cost V 4 bases and J 3 bases; bases outside gene matches: 13. Here the CDR3 reads CASSLGRGPPESNEKLFF. Here the CDR3 DNA reads TGCGCCAGCAGCCTCGGCAGGGGGCCGCCAGAATCTAATGAAAAACTGTTTTTT.

The rearrangement uses TRBV19 and TRBJ1-4, with D unresolved. CDR3 length: 16 amino acids. Between the trimmed V and J ends, which lost 4 bases and 10 bases, there was a span of 22 bases. Per the germline V gene, CDR1 is LNHDA and CDR2 is SQIVND (reference sequence). The CDR3 DNA sequence: TGTGCCAGTAGTAACGGCCGGGAGCTGGGGTTGGGAAAACTGTTTTTT. Encoded protein: CASSNGRELGLGKLFF. Filled out from reference TRBV19 and TRBJ1-4, the complete variable domain reads DGGITQSPKYLFRKEGQNVTLSCEQNLNHDAMYWYRQDPGQGLRLIYYSQIVNDFQKGDIAEGYSVSREKKESFPLTVTSAQKNPTAFYLCASSNGRELGLGKLFFGSGTQLSVL.

The chain uses TRBV28 and TRBJ1-2, with D maybe TRBD1 (5 bases). The germline V and J ends were trimmed by 5 bases and 8 bases, with 15 bases remaining between them. Germline CDR1 and CDR2: MDHEN and SYDVKM. The CDR3 sequence is 13 residues long. CDR3 nucleotides: TGTGCCAGCAGTCCCGGAGGGGTGCGAGGCTACACCTTC. Translating gives CASSPGGVRGYTF.

V usage is TRBV13 and J usage is TRBJ1-2; the match to TRBD1 covers 9 bases. With V trimmed by 5 bases and J by 8 bases, 12 bases remained unmatched. CDR1 PRHDT and CDR2 FYEKMQ come from the germline V gene (reference sequence). The CDR3 has 15 residues. The CDR3 reads CASSPGTGLARGYTF. CDR3 DNA sequence: TGTGCCAGCAGCCCCGGGACAGGGTTGGCCAGGGGCTACACCTTC.

J is TRBJ2-3 and V is TRBV29-1, with TRBD2 matching 9 bases. The CDR3 loop spans 14 amino acids. With 8 bases clipped from V and 4 bases from J, the junction kept 10 bases outside the gene matches. The V gene's germline CDR1 is SQVTM and CDR2 ANQGSEA. CDR3 in amino acids: CSCRLAAGADTQYF. CDR3 nucleotides: TGCAGCTGCCGACTAGCGGCCGGGGCAGATACGCAGTATTTT.

The CDR3 nucleotides read TGTGCCAGCAGCACCCGACAGGGGGGGGAGCTGTTTTTT. Protein sequence: CASSTRQGGELFF. The rearrangement joins TRBV9 to TRBJ2-2, with 8 nucleotides matching TRBD1. The CDR3 is 13 amino acids. Germline-derived CDR1 and CDR2 are SGDLS and YYNGEE. With 4 bases clipped from V and 8 bases from J, the junction kept 4 bases outside the gene matches.

A word on this clone: An end of the junction differs from the germline gene, which may be a read error. The rearrangement uses TRBV27 and TRBJ1-2; 8 positions agree with TRBD1. CDR3 size: 14 residues. Germline V gene data show CDR1 as MNHEY and CDR2 as SMNVEV (reference sequence). CDR3 nucleotides: TGTGTCAGCAGTTCATCGGGACAGGCCTCTCGGGTCACCTTC. Its translation: CVSSSSGQASRVTF.

The rearrangement uses TRBV7-2 and TRBJ1-6, with D maybe TRBD1 (6 bases). Germline loops: CDR1 SGHTA, CDR2 FQGNSA. The CDR3 is made up of 16 amino acids. Trimming left V 1 base short and J 9 bases short, with 16 bases between. CDR3 region: CASSLGSSRGGSPLHF. In DNA form, the CDR3 reads TGTGCCAGCAGCTTAGGTTCGAGCAGGGGCGGTTCACCCCTCCACTTT. The whole variable domain, filled in from reference TRBV7-2 and TRBJ1-6, reads GAGVSQSPSNKVTEKGKDVELRCDPISGHTALYWYRQSLGQGLEFLIYFQGNSAPDKSGLPSDRFSAERTGGSVSTLTIQRTQQEDSAVYLCASSLGSSRGGSPLHFGNGTRLTVT.

The V and J genes are TRBV4-3 and TRBJ1-1; D call uncertain. Germline lookup yields CDR1 LGHNA and CDR2 YSLEER. This CDR3 is built from 17 residues. V lost 0 bases, J lost 1 base, and 15 bases lay in between. The CDR3: CASSQDRTRNGNTEAFF. The CDR3 region has the DNA TGCGCCAGCAGCCAAGATCGAACCAGGAATGGGAACACTGAAGCTTTCTTT.

The chain has TRBV19 and TRBJ2-2; TRBD2 matches 7 bases. V was pared by 3 bases and J by 3 bases, with 25 bases of the junction left unmatched. Germline CDR1 is LNHDA and CDR2 is SQIVND (reference sequence). This CDR3 comprises 22 residues. The CDR3 DNA sequence: TGTGCCAGTAGTATTAGGGCGTTGGTGCTGGACGGGGGACTACTACACACCGGGGAGCTGTTTTTT. Amino acids: CASSIRALVLDGGLLHTGELFF. The full variable domain, its missing parts supplied by reference TRBV19 and TRBJ2-2, is DGGITQSPKYLFRKEGQNVTLSCEQNLNHDAMYWYRQDPGQGLRLIYYSQIVNDFQKGDIAEGYSVSREKKESFPLTVTSAQKNPTAFYLCASSIRALVLDGGLLHTGELFFGEGSRLTVL.

The rearrangement joins TRBV7-9 to TRBJ1-6; possible D gene TRBD1, 5 bases. Germline V gives CDR1 SEHNR, CDR2 FQNEAQ (reference sequence). This CDR3 comprises 15 residues. The V and J ends lost 4 bases and 6 bases respectively, with 13 bases between them. In nucleotides, the CDR3 is TGTGCCAGCAGCTCTGATCAGGGTATTAATTCACCCCTCCACTTT. It specifies CASSSDQGINSPLHF.

The rearrangement links TRBV25-1 to TRBJ1-2; 12 bases map to TRBD1. The germline V gene encodes CDR1 MGHDK and CDR2 SYGVNS. The CDR3 is 16 amino acids. J lost 6 bases, V lost 4 bases, and 9 bases had no gene match. The CDR3 loop is CASSARLGTGGDGYTF. CDR3 DNA sequence: TGTGCCAGCAGTGCGCGCCTCGGGACAGGGGGCGATGGCTACACCTTC.

This chain uses TRBV7-3 with TRBJ2-7; D possibly corresponds to TRBD1 (6 bases). CDR3 length equals 13 residues. Germline V gene sequence: CDR1 SGHTA, CDR2 FQGTGA. With 0 bases removed from V and 5 bases from J, the gap between germline ends came to 8 bases. CDR3 in amino acids: CASSLTSGDEQYF. The CDR3 nucleotides are TGTGCCAGCAGCTTAACGTCAGGGGACGAGCAGTACTTC.

This clone was picked up one time. The genes are TRBV11-3 and TRBJ2-1, with 8 bases identical to TRBD1. The CDR3 runs 14 residues. With V trimmed by 3 bases and J by 2 bases, 0 bases remained unmatched. From germline, CDR1 is SGHNT and CDR2 YENEEA. The CDR3 nucleotides are TGTGCCAGCAGCTTGGACAGGGCCTACAATGAGCAGTTCTTC. Amino acids: CASSLDRAYNEQFF.

This clone appeared once. This rearrangement joins TRBV5-1 to TRBJ2-6; the match to TRBD1 covers 10 bases. The V segment lost 4 bases and the J segment 4 bases; nucleotides outside the gene matches: 8. This CDR3 is 17 amino acids long. Germline V gene lookup returns CDR1 SGHRS and CDR2 YFSETQ. The CDR3 sequence is CASSGGQGVSGANVLTF. Written as DNA, the CDR3 is TGCGCCAGCAGCGGCGGACAGGGGGTGTCCGGGGCCAACGTCCTGACTTTC. Drawing the rest from reference TRBV5-1 and TRBJ2-6, the complete variable domain is KAGVTQTPRYLIKTRGQQVTLSCSPISGHRSVSWYQQTPGQGLQFLFEYFSETQRNKGNFPGRFSGRQFSNSRSEMNVSTLELGDSALYLCASSGGQGVSGANVLTFGAGSRLTVL.